Described below is a single T cell receptor (beta chain) sequence and its context. Enrolment of Seattle patients took place during active infection, and they were followed longitudinally. This specimen belongs to a study of blood T cell repertoires in COVID-19. Study details: Samples of COVID-19 (acute and convalescent) were obtained from the United States, Italy and Spain. From T cells, B-cell-depleted T cells, or PBMCs came the material, which was cDNA or gDNA.

TCRdb's table, derived via immunoSEQ multiplex PCR, lists solely in-frame clones and lacks some. The sample lists more than 200,000 clones, about 91% occurring once. Input material: peripheral blood. The sequence came from a young woman with COVID-19, enrolled during active disease.

DNA of the CDR3: TGTGCCAGCAGCGCAGTAGCGGGGGGGTCCTACAATGAGCAGTTCTTC. Protein: CASSAVAGGSYNEQFF. The J gene is TRBJ2-1, the V gene TRBV9; 11 bases line up with TRBD2. Germline trimming cut 3 bases from V and 1 base from J; bases unmatched to any gene: 3. Germline V gene data show CDR1 as SGDLS and CDR2 as YYNGEE. The CDR3 totals 16 residues.